This T cell receptor (beta chain) emerged from a study of T cell responses to AZD1222 COVID-19 vaccine. Study-wide points: Regions 160-218 and 743-854 dominated among vaccine-associated CD4 TCRs spanning spike.

Deletions cut 6 bases from V and 3 bases from J, with 14 bases between. Looked up from germline, CDR1 is LNHDA and CDR2 is SQIVND (reference sequence). This CDR3 is 15 amino acids long. Produced via immunoSEQ multiplex PCR; TCRdb's table is partial and in-frame only. The data contain about 160,000 clones, around 90% of them seen just once; the ten biggest clones take up 1.5% to 2%. This clone was recorded once. Its antigen is unidentified. The gene calls are TRBV19 and TRBJ2-2; D not resolved. Source: peripheral blood, taken on day 0 of AZD1222 vaccination. The TCR comes from an adult in good health. The CDR3 coding sequence is TGTGCCAGTAGACCTAGGGCGGACGACACCGGGGAGCTGTTTTTT. This gives the protein CASRPRADDTGELFF.